A selection of T cell receptor beta chains follows, all from one sample in a study of blood T cell repertoires in COVID-19. Profiled with immunoSEQ multiplex PCR; TCRdb holds only in-frame clones, not every one. The sample contains 330,000 or so clones, more than 75% of which appear only once. The sequenced sample was PBMCs or T cells enriched from blood (not recorded which). All receptors derive from a man aged 40-55 years in a cohort exposed to, infected with or recovered from COVID-19 (not recorded which). Each CDR3 is given with its conserved first and last residue. The D gene is left open where the match is weak. The size of a clone is reported for some rows only, either as once, few or many, or as a class for expanded clones.

v_call	d_call	j_call	clone_size	cdr3_aa	cdr3_nt
TRBV6-4	TRBD2	TRBJ2-2	-	CASSALAGEAGELFF	TGTGCCAGCAGTGCTCTAGCGGGAGAAGCCGGGGAGCTGTTTTTT
TRBV28	TRBD1	TRBJ1-5	few	CASTWTGLNDQPQHF	TGTGCCAGCACCTGGACAGGGCTTAATGATCAGCCCCAGCATTTT
TRBV2	TRBD1	TRBJ2-7	-	CASGGQGALYEQYF	TGTGCCAGCGGGGGACAGGGGGCCCTCTACGAGCAGTACTTC
TRBV2	-	TRBJ2-2	-	CASNIERVGTGELFF	TGTGCCAGCAATATCGAGCGGGTCGGTACCGGGGAGCTGTTTTTT
TRBV6-2/TRBV6-3	TRBD1	TRBJ1-6	-	CASSYRTGRSSPLHF	TGTGCCAGCAGTTACAGGACAGGCCGGTCATCACCCCTCCACTTT
TRBV19	-	TRBJ2-7	-	CASSIVGGSLREQYF	TGTGCCAGTAGTATCGTAGGCGGCTCCCTAAGAGAGCAGTACTTC
TRBV30	TRBD1	TRBJ2-1	-	CACRLQGILGEQFF	TGTGCCTGCCGTCTACAGGGGATCCTTGGTGAGCAGTTCTTC
TRBV20-1	TRBD2	TRBJ2-1	-	CSASASGKQFF	TGCAGTGCTAGCGCCAGCGGGAAGCAGTTCTTC
TRBV2	TRBD1	TRBJ1-6	-	CASSQQGAISPLHF	TGTGCCAGCTCCCAACAGGGGGCCATTTCACCCCTCCACTTT
TRBV30	-	TRBJ2-7	-	CAWSLSVAEQYF	TGTGCCTGGAGCCTAAGTGTAGCAGAGCAGTACTTC
TRBV5-1	-	TRBJ1-2	-	CASTPGHNDNYGYTF	TGCGCCAGCACCCCGGGACACAACGATAACTATGGCTACACCTTC
TRBV3-1/TRBV3-2	-	TRBJ2-5	once	CASSQALAVQETQYF	TGTGCCAGCAGCCAAGCGTTGGCTGTCCAAGAGACCCAGTACTTC
TRBV6-5	-	TRBJ1-3	few	CASSLLQGENTIYF	TGTGCCAGCAGTCTCTTACAGGGAGAAAACACCATATATTTT
TRBV3-1/TRBV3-2	TRBD2	TRBJ2-2	-	CASSQDPGGGWTGELFF	TGTGCCAGCAGCCAAGATCCGGGGGGAGGATGGACCGGGGAGCTGTTTTTT
TRBV5-4	-	TRBJ2-2	-	CASSPVGGGSVSGELFF	TGTGCCAGCAGCCCCGTGGGGGGCGGGAGCGTCTCCGGGGAGCTGTTTTTT
TRBV6-5	-	TRBJ2-5	few	CASSFSQETQYF	TGTGCCAGCAGTTTTAGCCAAGAGACCCAGTACTTC
TRBV30	TRBD2	TRBJ2-1	-	CAWSVYGTSGEQFF	TGTGCCTGGAGTGTATACGGGACTAGTGGTGAGCAGTTCTTC
TRBV4-2	-	TRBJ1-1	-	CASSQEEGADTEAFF	TGTGCCAGCAGCCAAGAAGAAGGGGCCGACACTGAAGCTTTCTTT
TRBV7-6	TRBD2	TRBJ2-2	-	CASSPTLAGGLTGELFF	TGTGCCAGCAGCCCGACCCTAGCGGGAGGGCTCACCGGGGAGCTGTTTTTT
TRBV5-1	TRBD1	TRBJ1-6	-	CASRPGQGNSPLHF	TGCGCCAGCCGTCCGGGACAGGGGAATTCACCCCTCCACTTT
TRBV3-1/TRBV3-2	-	TRBJ2-2	-	CASSQAGAHGTGELFF	TGTGCCAGCAGCCAAGCAGGGGCCCACGGCACCGGGGAGCTGTTTTTT
TRBV6-5	TRBD1	TRBJ1-6	few	CASRFRQGVPPLHF	TGTGCCAGCAGATTCCGACAGGGGGTACCACCCCTCCACTTT
TRBV4-1	-	TRBJ2-7	-	CASSLSTGRSYEQYF	TGCGCCAGCAGCCTCTCGACAGGCAGATCCTACGAGCAGTACTTC
TRBV7-9	TRBD2	TRBJ2-7	-	CASSLVRRAGDEPYEQYF	TGTGCCAGCAGCTTAGTCAGAAGAGCGGGAGACGAACCCTACGAGCAGTACTTC
TRBV5-5	-	TRBJ1-3	-	CASSLGPWAVYSGNTIYF	TGTGCCAGCAGCTTGGGACCTTGGGCAGTCTACTCTGGAAACACCATATATTTT
TRBV18	TRBD1	TRBJ1-3	-	CASSSFDRAHSGNTIYF	TGTGCCAGCTCAAGCTTCGACAGGGCCCACTCTGGAAACACCATATATTTT
TRBV11-2	TRBD1	TRBJ1-1	-	CASSLRLGTVTEAFF	TGTGCCAGCAGCTTACGTCTTGGGACAGTCACTGAAGCTTTCTTT
TRBV27	TRBD2	TRBJ2-7	-	CASTIGGSGSLGEQYF	TGTGCCAGCACCATAGGGGGTAGCGGGAGTTTGGGGGAGCAGTACTTC
TRBV10-3	TRBD1	TRBJ1-5	few	CAISESGTGGGQPQHF	TGTGCCATCAGTGAGTCAGGGACAGGGGGCGGTCAGCCCCAGCATTTT
TRBV28	TRBD1	TRBJ1-3	-	CASRGQLAGNTIYF	TGTGCCAGCAGGGGACAGTTGGCTGGAAACACCATATATTTT
TRBV6-5	-	TRBJ2-5	-	CASSSHGEQETQYF	TGTGCCAGCAGCTCACACGGGGAACAAGAGACCCAGTACTTC
TRBV5-1	TRBD1	TRBJ1-2	-	CASSEDRGAYYGYTF	TGCGCCAGCAGCGAAGACAGGGGCGCATACTATGGCTACACCTTC
TRBV18	TRBD2	TRBJ2-7	-	CASSPAGVEEQYF	TGTGCCAGCTCACCAGCGGGAGTGGAAGAGCAGTACTTC
TRBV5-6	-	TRBJ1-4	-	CASSLRVANEKLFF	TGTGCCAGCAGCCTGAGGGTGGCAAATGAAAAACTGTTTTTT
TRBV15	TRBD2	TRBJ2-7	-	CATSRDTSGRMGEQYF	TGTGCCACCAGCAGAGATACCAGCGGGAGGATGGGCGAGCAGTACTTC
TRBV6-1	TRBD2	TRBJ2-1	-	CASSEAAGEGYEQFF	TGTGCCAGCAGTGAAGCGGCGGGAGAGGGCTATGAGCAGTTCTTC
TRBV7-6	-	TRBJ2-7	-	CASSLMIGEVYEQYF	TGTGCCAGCAGCTTGATGATAGGGGAGGTCTACGAGCAGTACTTC
TRBV5-4	TRBD2	TRBJ2-1	-	CASSPGTSGRGKYNEQFF	TGTGCCAGCAGTCCCGGGACTAGCGGGAGGGGGAAATACAATGAGCAGTTCTTC
TRBV7-3	TRBD1	TRBJ2-3	few	CASSSGQVPDTQYF	TGTGCCAGCAGCTCGGGACAGGTCCCAGATACGCAGTATTTT